The clone carrying this TCR beta chain came up once. Naive CD8 cells lacked CD45RO and underwent positive selection for CCR7, leaving out terminally differentiated effector memory CD45RA+ cells. V was pared by 2 bases and J by 3 bases, with 3 bases of the junction left unmatched. This CDR3 contains 14 residues. Germline V gene lookup returns CDR1 SGHAT and CDR2 FQNNGV. This entry comes from a study of shared clonotypes between healthy human individuals. Method: immunoSEQ multiplex PCR; TCRdb's copy keeps in-frame clones and lacks some. Among about 2.2 million clones listed, 90% to 95% were seen once. The TCR was taken from a man aged 18-30 years in good health. Some clones in this sample may be carry-over from other donors' samples. The V call is TRBV11-2, the J call TRBJ2-5; 7 nucleotides align to TRBD2. Source material: naive CD8+ T cells from PBMCs. This CDR3 is CASSLRLAEETQYF. CDR3 coding DNA: TGTGCCAGCAGCTTACGTCTAGCGGAAGAGACCCAGTACTTC.